The T cell receptor (beta chain) under discussion was sequenced for a study of molecular identifiers for immune sequencing clone quantification. Whole-study findings and limits: Clones above 20 RNA copies contained over 97% of effector molecules and under 1% of naive molecules. A shared barcode on identical TCR molecules could lead to underestimated sizes for highly expanded clones.

Researchers sorted naive CD8 T cells as cells that were CD8+CD4-CCR7+CD45RA+. This clonotype came up many times. What it binds is unknown. Previously published methods and listed TCR primers were used for the bulk TCR libraries. MiXCR, applied by TCRdb to the PCR reads, yields one record per CDR3 protein. Among about 510,000 distinct CDR3 sequences listed, around 21% were seen once. This CDR3 comprises 14 residues. Between the trimmed V and J ends, which lost 1 base and 3 bases, there was a span of 9 bases. CDR1 is SGHTA, CDR2 FQGNSA, per germline. The source of this sequence is a human donor in good health. Some libraries in this study had Jurkat cell RNA spiked in. The specimen was naive CD8+ T cells from blood, with Jurkat cell RNA spiked in. This sample's subset: FACS-sorted CD8+CD4-CCR7+CD45RA+ naive T cells. V is TRBV7-2 and J is TRBJ1-1; TRBD1 might be the D (5 bases). The CDR3 DNA follows: TGTGCCAGCAGCTTAGGGGGCGTTTACACTGAAGCTTTCTTT. Protein sequence: CASSLGGVYTEAFF.